The 18 T cell receptor beta chains in this list originate from one sample, sequenced in a study of T-cell reconstitution after alpha-beta-depleted transplantation in children. Unique molecular identifiers were incorporated into the prepared TCRbeta library. TCRdb re-derived calls from the PCR reads in MiXCR, one entry per CDR3 protein. The sample holds 6,500 or so distinct CDR3 sequences, under 7% seen once. Sequenced here: PBMCs, mostly from graft donor cells, sampled 180 days after TCRalphabeta/CD19-depleted stem cell transplant. The receptors were gathered from a child younger than two who had a stem cell transplant for acute myeloid leukemia, so the T cells may come from the graft donor.

This clonotype was observed at least ten times. The rearrangement links TRBV2 to TRBJ2-1, with TRBD1 identical over 9 bases. With 10 bases clipped from V and 5 bases from J, the junction kept 9 bases outside the gene matches. Looked up from germline, CDR1 is SNHLY and CDR2 is FYNNEI. The CDR3 is 14 residues long. Written as DNA, the CDR3 is TGTGCCACCAATCCGGGACAGGGAAACAATGAGCAGTTCTTC. Translated, it gives CATNPGQGNNEQFF.

Ten or more counts support this clonotype. CDR3 bases: TGTGCCAGCAGTTTAGCGGCACCTACTAACTATGGCTACACCTTC. This encodes CASSLAAPTNYGYTF. The V call is TRBV12-3 or TRBV12-4, the J call TRBJ1-2; D not resolved. V was trimmed by 0 bases and J by 0 bases, leaving 8 bases between them. The CDR3 has 15 residues.

This clonotype came up many times. V and J are TRBV10-3 and TRBJ2-2, with 14 bases aligning to TRBD2. The CDR3 has 15 residues. V shed 6 bases and J 3 bases; nucleotides not matched to a gene: 0. Germline values: CDR1 ENHRY, CDR2 SYGVKD. DNA for the CDR3: TGTGCCATCAGGACTAGCGGGAGGGACACCGGGGAGCTGTTTTTT. The encoded protein is CAIRTSGRDTGELFF.

This clonotype has a count of ten or more. The chain employs TRBV12-3 or TRBV12-4 and TRBJ2-1; 7 bases fit TRBD2. The J segment lost 2 bases and the V segment lost 5 bases, leaving 12 bases of the junction unmatched. The CDR3 totals 17 residues. In nucleotides, the CDR3 is TGTGCCAGCAGTATCGGACCACACGCGGGGGCCTACAATGAGCAGTTCTTC. Translating gives CASSIGPHAGAYNEQFF.

Many counts were recorded for this clonotype. The CDR3 coding sequence is TGTGCCATCAGTGAGCTAGCGGGAGTAGCCAAAAACATTCAGTACTTC. It is translated as CAISELAGVAKNIQYF. The genes are TRBV10-3 and TRBJ2-4, with 10 bases that match TRBD2. The CDR3 totals 16 residues. Germline V gene data show CDR1 as ENHRY and CDR2 as SYGVKD. V was pared by 2 bases and J by 0 bases, with 1 base of the junction left unmatched.

This clonotype was counted at least ten times. The chain links TRBV18 to TRBJ2-5, with D possibly TRBD2 on 5 matching bases. V was clipped by 3 bases and J by 1 base, with 9 bases between them. The CDR3 spans 14 residues. Germline V gene sequence: CDR1 KGHSH, CDR2 LQKENI. This CDR3 is CASSPVRAQETQYF. Written as DNA, the CDR3 is TGTGCCAGCTCACCGGTGCGGGCCCAAGAGACCCAGTACTTC.

In this sample, this clonotype turned up many times. This chain joins TRBV27 and TRBJ2-7, with 9 bases identical to TRBD1. V shed 2 bases and J 2 bases; nucleotides not matched to a gene: 4. Germline V gives CDR1 MNHEY, CDR2 SMNVEV (reference sequence). The CDR3 sequence is 15 residues long. CDR3 sequence: CASSLGTGRTYEQYF. The CDR3 DNA is TGTGCCAGCAGTTTAGGGACAGGGCGCACCTACGAGCAGTACTTC.

This clonotype was recorded many times. The CDR3 region is CASSSGTSWRSRWETQYF. The CDR3 coding sequence is TGTGCCAGCAGCTCCGGGACTAGCTGGAGGAGTAGATGGGAGACCCAGTACTTC. This chain joins TRBV7-9 and TRBJ2-5; 9 bases are a match to TRBD2. CDR1 SEHNR and CDR2 FQNEAQ come from the germline V gene (reference sequence). There are 18 residues in the CDR3. Trimming at V came to 4 bases and at J to 5 bases, leaving 17 bases not matched to a gene.

This clonotype is medium-sized (0.01 to 0.1%) by share. The gene calls are TRBV4-1 and TRBJ2-1; possible D gene TRBD1, 6 bases. The germline V and J ends were trimmed by 0 bases and 0 bases, with 21 bases remaining between them. The CDR3 runs to 20 residues. Germline CDR1 and CDR2: MGHRA and YSYEKL. CDR3 sequence reads: CASSQDRNRAVGFSYNEQFF. The CDR3 nucleotides read TGCGCCAGCAGCCAAGATCGGAACAGGGCCGTGGGATTCTCCTACAATGAGCAGTTCTTC.

This clonotype occurred many times. The chain recombines TRBV7-3 with TRBJ2-1; the match to TRBD2 covers 14 bases. V lost 3 bases, J lost 8 bases, and 0 bases stayed unmatched. The germline V gene has CDR1 SGHTA and CDR2 FQGTGA. The length of the CDR3 is 14 residues. CDR3 residues: CASSLGLAGDEQFF. The CDR3 region has the DNA TGTGCCAGCAGCTTGGGACTAGCGGGAGATGAGCAGTTCTTC.

About this clonotype itself: This clone may be a read error of a much larger clone one base away. The chain links TRBV2 to TRBJ2-3; D perhaps matches TRBD1 (6 bases). This CDR3 has 15 residues. In germline, CDR1 is SNHLY, CDR2 FYNNEI. DNA of the CDR3: TGTGCCAGCAGTGTGGGGGCGGCGAGCACAGGTACGCAGTATTTT. This translates into CASSVGAASTGTQYF.

In its sample, this clonotype ranks as medium-sized (0.01 to 0.1%). The CDR3 bases are TGTGCCAGCAGTTTGTCAGGTAGCACTGAAGCTTTCTTT. Translating gives CASSLSGSTEAFF. The chain uses TRBV28 and TRBJ1-1, with unresolved D. The V end was cut by 3 bases, the J end by 4 bases, with 9 bases between. The CDR3 loop spans 13 amino acids. In germline, CDR1 is MDHEN, CDR2 SYDVKM. Full variable domain (missing parts from reference TRBV28 and TRBJ1-1): DVKVTQSSRYLVKRTGEKVFLECVQDMDHENMFWYRQDPGLGLRLIYFSYDVKMKEKGDIPEGYSVSREKKERFSLILESASTNQTSMYLCASSLSGSTEAFFGQGTRLTVV.

This clonotype was counted at least ten times. The genes are TRBV20-1 and TRBJ2-7, with D possibly TRBD2 on 5 matching bases. Trimming left V 6 bases short and J 6 bases short, with 15 bases between. The CDR3 runs to 12 residues. CDR1 is DFQATT and CDR2 is SNEGSKA in the germline V gene (reference sequence). The CDR3 nucleotides are TGCAGTGCCAGAAGGGTGGCGGGCGAGCAGTACTTC. Amino acid sequence: CSARRVAGEQYF.

This clonotype was counted many times. This chain connects TRBV12-3 or TRBV12-4 to TRBJ2-2, with 16 bases lining up with TRBD2. The CDR3 is made up of 19 amino acids. The junction had 10 bases not matched to a gene; V was cut back by 5 bases and J by 4 bases. The CDR3 DNA reads TGTGCCAGCAGTCCAAGGGGGACTAGCGGGAGGGCCGGCACCGGGGAGCTGTTTTTT. This encodes CASSPRGTSGRAGTGELFF.

This clonotype was detected many times. The V gene is TRBV6-5, the J gene TRBJ1-1; possible D gene TRBD1, 5 bases. The CDR3 spans 14 residues. Germline CDR1 MNHEY, CDR2 SVGAGI. V lost 0 bases, J lost 4 bases, and 9 bases lay in between. The CDR3 region is CASSYSVGVTEAFF. The CDR3 DNA is TGTGCCAGCAGTTACTCCGTGGGGGTCACTGAAGCTTTCTTT.

This clonotype came up many times. The genes are TRBV4-1 and TRBJ2-7; 8 bases are shared with TRBD2. From germline, CDR1 is MGHRA and CDR2 YSYEKL. The CDR3 is made up of 15 amino acids. Trimming at V came to 3 bases and at J to 3 bases, leaving 7 bases not matched to a gene. CDR3 DNA: TGCGCCAGCAGCCATCCGGGACTAGATCTCTACGAGCAGTACTTC. The encoded protein is CASSHPGLDLYEQYF.

This clonotype was found many times. V gene TRBV15 combines with J gene TRBJ2-2; D is perhaps TRBD2 (6 bases). The ends were cut back, 0 bases at V and 2 bases at J, with 7 bases in the middle. CDR3 length equals 15 residues. CDR1 is LNHNV and CDR2 is YYDKDF in the germline V gene (reference sequence). This CDR3 is CATSRDAGNTGELFF. The CDR3 coding sequence is TGTGCCACCAGCAGAGATGCGGGAAACACCGGGGAGCTGTTTTTT.

There are many counts of this clonotype. This chain links TRBV20-1 with TRBJ2-1; 8 bases agree with TRBD1. This CDR3 contains 16 residues. V was pared by 0 bases and J by 3 bases, with 7 bases of the junction left unmatched. Germline V gene lookup returns CDR1 DFQATT and CDR2 SNEGSKA (reference sequence). The CDR3 spells CSARDLRGQSYNEQFF. In DNA form, the CDR3 reads TGCAGTGCTAGAGATCTCAGGGGGCAAAGCTACAATGAGCAGTTCTTC.